One sample yielded the 29 T cell receptor beta chains listed below, sequenced in a study of shared clonotypes between healthy human individuals (dated by TCRdb to 2020 to 2021). The library relied on the immunoSEQ multiplex PCR assay. Sourced from immuneACCESS, this table was stored by TCRdb with only in-frame sequences that have V and J called. A share of the clones is absent; for the studies checked, an unresolved V gene accounts for under half, and the remainder has no known explanation. The sample table shows fewer than 700,000 clones, and around three quarters are seen once. The ten largest account for about 11% of the sample. The material sequenced was PBMCs. These receptors were taken from a woman in her thirties or forties in good health. Some clones in this sample may be carry-over from other donors' samples.

The rearrangement links TRBV12-5 to TRBJ2-5; TRBD2 agrees at 9 bases. The CDR3 has 11 amino acids. V dropped 3 bases and J dropped 14; count of bases not matched to a gene: 4. The germline V gene has CDR1 LGHNT and CDR2 FRNRAP. CDR3 DNA: TGTGCTAGTGGTTTTGCGGGACTAGCATACTTC. It specifies CASGFAGLAYF. Together with reference TRBV12-5 and TRBJ2-5, the CDR3 gives the full variable domain: DARVTQTPRHKVTEMGQEVTMRCQPILGHNTVFWYRQTMMQGLELLAYFRNRAPLDDSGMPKDRFSAEMPDATLATLKIQPSEPRDSAVYFCASGFAGLAYFGPGTRLLVL.

V is TRBV7-9 and J is TRBJ1-3; no definite D call. The CDR3 totals 13 residues. V was cut by 0 bases and J by 8 bases, with 8 bases left in between. CDR1 is SEHNR, CDR2 FQNEAQ, per germline (reference sequence). The CDR3 spells CASSLAHTDTIYF. The CDR3 DNA sequence: TGTGCCAGCAGCTTAGCGCACACCGACACCATATATTTT. Combining the CDR3 with reference TRBV7-9 and TRBJ1-3 gives the whole variable domain DTGVSQNPRHKITKRGQNVTFRCDPISEHNRLYWYRQTLGQGPEFLTYFQNEAQLEKSRLLSDRFSAERPKGSFSTLEIQRTEQGDSAMYLCASSLAHTDTIYFGEGSWLTVV.

The chain uses TRBV5-5 and TRBJ2-7; D uncertain. Trimming shortened V by 0 bases and J by 2 bases, and 12 bases separated the two germline ends. Germline V gene data show CDR1 as SGHKS and CDR2 as YYEKEE (reference sequence). The CDR3 sequence is 15 residues long. CDR3 sequence (DNA): TGTGCCAGCAGCTTGGGGTCAGGATACACCTACGAGCAGTACTTC. Protein sequence: CASSLGSGYTYEQYF.

The chain employs TRBV28 and TRBJ1-2; D not certain. CDR1 and CDR2 from the germline V gene are MDHEN and SYDVKM. The CDR3 sequence is 12 residues long. The ends were cut back, 5 bases at V and 0 bases at J, with 4 bases in the middle. CDR3 sequence reads: CASSAANYGYTF. The CDR3 DNA sequence: TGTGCCAGCAGTGCAGCTAACTATGGCTACACCTTC.

J is TRBJ2-2 and V is TRBV20-1; the D call may be TRBD1 or TRBD2 (5 bases each). This CDR3 contains 11 residues. V lost 4 bases to trimming and J lost 6 bases, with 6 bases between them. Germline assignment: CDR1 DFQATT and CDR2 SNEGSKA (reference sequence). The CDR3 DNA reads TGCAGTGCTATGGGGGCCGGGGAGCTGTTTTTT. Translated: CSAMGAGELFF.

This clone was picked up a small number of times. This chain joins TRBV4-2 and TRBJ1-3; D is undetermined. Trimming removed 0 bases at V and 0 bases at J, with 12 bases between. The CDR3 consists of 17 residues. From germline, CDR1 is LGHNA and CDR2 YNFKEQ. The CDR3 nucleotides read TGTGCCAGCAGCCAAGATAGCCCGGAATACTCTGGAAACACCATATATTTT. It specifies CASSQDSPEYSGNTIYF.

In the case of this clone: Other DNA sequences within the sample encode an identical CDR3. The V call is TRBV10-3, the J call TRBJ1-4, with D unresolved. This CDR3 is built from 12 residues. Per germline, CDR1 ENHRY and CDR2 SYGVKD. V lost 3 bases and J 7 bases, leaving 6 bases between the germline ends. CDR3 nucleotides: TGTGCCATCAGTGAAGCGGGTGAAAAACTGTTTTTT. Protein sequence: CAISEAGEKLFF.

The V gene is TRBV5-1, the J gene TRBJ2-7; TRBD1 matches 9 bases. The CDR3 is 14 residues long. V was clipped by 4 bases and J by 2 bases; unmatched bases: 4. Germline V gives CDR1 SGHRS, CDR2 YFSETQ. CDR3 nucleotide sequence: TGCGCCAGCAGCACGACAGGGGGAGCCTACGAGCAGTACTTC. Encoded protein: CASSTTGGAYEQYF.

This clone was recorded a few times. V usage is TRBV28 and J usage is TRBJ2-1, with D unresolved. The germline CDR1 and CDR2 sequences are MDHEN and SYDVKM. Trimming left V 6 bases short and J 7 bases short, with 10 bases between. The CDR3 contains 12 residues. The CDR3 nucleotides are TGTGCCAGCAGAACCCCGATGAATGAGCAGTTCTTC. Its protein is CASRTPMNEQFF.

This rearrangement joins TRBV30 to TRBJ2-3; maybe TRBD2 (6 bases). The V end was cut by 0 bases, the J end by 5 bases, with 12 bases between. The CDR3 has 14 amino acids. Germline CDR1 reads GTSNPN; CDR2 reads SVGIG (reference sequence). The CDR3 nucleotides are TGTGCCTGGAGTGTAACGGGAGTAGGAGATACGCAGTATTTT. This translates into CAWSVTGVGDTQYF.

The chain joins TRBV29-1 to TRBJ1-1; tentatively, D is TRBD1 (5 bases). V was clipped by 3 bases and J by 6 bases, with 14 bases between them. This CDR3 contains 13 residues. Germline V gene sequence: CDR1 SQVTM, CDR2 ANQGSEA. The CDR3 DNA sequence: TGCAGCGTTGACCCACGGGGGACCGCTGAAGCTTTCTTT. It codes for CSVDPRGTAEAFF.

The rearrangement joins TRBV19 to TRBJ1-2, with 8 bases lining up with TRBD1. The germline V gene encodes CDR1 LNHDA and CDR2 SQIVND (reference sequence). The CDR3 runs 14 residues. With V trimmed by 4 bases and J by 5 bases, 6 bases remained unmatched. Here the CDR3 DNA reads TGTGCCAGTAGTAGCCTACAGGGGGTGTATGGCTACACCTTC. It codes for CASSSLQGVYGYTF.

This clone showed up just once. The chain recombines TRBV5-5 with TRBJ1-4, with 8 nucleotides matching TRBD1. J lost 0 bases, V lost 5 bases, and 6 bases had no gene match. There are 16 residues in the CDR3. CDR1 is SGHKS and CDR2 is YYEKEE in the germline V gene (reference sequence). CDR3 in DNA: TGTGCCAGCAGTTGGCAGGGGGCGTCAACTAATGAAAAACTGTTTTTT. Translation: CASSWQGASTNEKLFF.

The chain joins TRBV5-1 to TRBJ2-3; no clear D gene. The CDR3 loop spans 13 amino acids. Trimming cost V 2 bases and J 6 bases, with 10 bases left between them. Germline V lookup: CDR1 SGHRS, CDR2 YFSETQ. The CDR3 region is CASSLSTGDTQYF. For the CDR3, the DNA is TGCGCCAGCAGCTTAAGTACCGGCGATACGCAGTATTTT.

V usage is TRBV28 and J usage is TRBJ1-1, with no clear D. Between the trimmed V and J ends, which lost 1 base and 4 bases, there was a span of 7 bases. CDR3 length equals 13 residues. Per the germline V gene, CDR1 is MDHEN and CDR2 is SYDVKM. The CDR3 reads CASSLSWGTEAFF. Written as DNA, the CDR3 is TGTGCCAGCAGTTTATCCTGGGGCACTGAAGCTTTCTTT.

J is TRBJ2-1 and V is TRBV11-2; 13 nucleotides agree with TRBD2. CDR1 and CDR2 (germline): SGHAT, FQNNGV. V shed 5 bases and J 7 bases; nucleotides not matched to a gene: 17. CDR3 length: 19 residues. CDR3: CASSMWTSGRIPSRNEQFF. The DNA of the CDR3 is TGTGCCAGCAGCATGTGGACTAGCGGGAGAATACCCAGTAGGAATGAGCAGTTCTTC.

As for this clone: Other DNA sequences in the same sample also yield this CDR3. V is TRBV5-1 and J is TRBJ2-7; D is uncertain. The V end lost 2 bases, the J end lost 3 bases, and 9 bases lay between the germline ends. CDR1 is SGHRS, CDR2 YFSETQ, per germline. This CDR3 has 13 amino acids. For the CDR3, the DNA is TGCGCCAGCAGCTTAAATTCCGTCTACGAGCAGTACTTC. It encodes CASSLNSVYEQYF.

This chain joins TRBV7-9 and TRBJ2-3; D is undetermined. V lost 5 bases and J lost 2, with 11 bases in between. Germline-derived CDR1 and CDR2 are SEHNR and FQNEAQ (reference sequence). CDR3 length equals 14 residues. The CDR3 DNA is TGTGCCAGCAGCCCCGGTTTGGCCACAGATACGCAGTATTTT. This sequence encodes CASSPGLATDTQYF. The whole variable domain, remainder taken from reference TRBV7-9 and TRBJ2-3, is DTGVSQNPRHKITKRGQNVTFRCDPISEHNRLYWYRQTLGQGPEFLTYFQNEAQLEKSRLLSDRFSAERPKGSFSTLEIQRTEQGDSAMYLCASSPGLATDTQYFGPGTRLTVL.

As regards this clone: A far larger clone is only one base removed, so a read error is likely. The rearrangement uses TRBV28 and TRBJ1-2; TRBD1 aligns across 7 bases. The germline gives CDR1 MDHEN, CDR2 SYDVKM. The CDR3 is 15 amino acids. CDR3: CAISPSDRDNPGYTF. The CDR3 DNA follows: TGTGCCATCAGTCCTTCCGACAGGGACAACCCTGGCTACACCTTC.

The rearrangement links TRBV6-5 to TRBJ2-7; maybe TRBD1 (7 bases). Germline V gene sequence: CDR1 MNHEY, CDR2 SVGAGI. The CDR3 consists of 15 residues. V lost 0 bases to trimming and J lost 3 bases, with 12 bases between them. The DNA of the CDR3 is TGTGCCAGCAGTTACTCGGTCAGGGGGGACTACGAGCAGTACTTC. It is translated as CASSYSVRGDYEQYF.

The rearrangement links TRBV30 to TRBJ1-5; D is unresolved. The germline gives CDR1 GTSNPN, CDR2 SVGIG (reference sequence). This CDR3 is built from 15 residues. V lost 1 base, J lost 11 bases, and 21 bases lay in between. Written as DNA, the CDR3 is TGTGCCTGGAGTGGGGAGCAAGTCCGGCTTATGGCCCAGCATTTT. As protein: CAWSGEQVRLMAQHF.

This rearrangement joins TRBV30 to TRBJ1-3; D perhaps matches TRBD1 (5 bases). The V end was cut by 2 bases, the J end by 2 bases, with 10 bases between. The CDR3 extends over 14 amino acids. The germline CDR1 and CDR2 sequences are GTSNPN and SVGIG (reference sequence). The CDR3 protein is CAWSIWGTGNTIYF. CDR3 DNA: TGTGCCTGGAGTATATGGGGCACTGGAAACACCATATATTTT.

In nucleotides, the CDR3 is TGTGCCAGCAGCCGAACCGGGACTAGCGGGTACGAGCAGTACTTC. Its protein product is CASSRTGTSGYEQYF. The chain joins TRBV28 to TRBJ2-7; the match to TRBD2 covers 12 bases. V trimming: 6 bases; J trimming: 4 bases; junction bases outside the gene matches: 7. CDR1 and CDR2 (germline): MDHEN, SYDVKM. The CDR3 loop spans 15 amino acids.

The rearrangement joins TRBV19 to TRBJ1-5; D not certain. The CDR3 length is 16 residues. Per the germline V gene, CDR1 is LNHDA and CDR2 is SQIVND (reference sequence). Trimming left V 5 bases short and J 5 bases short, with 19 bases between. The CDR3 bases are TGTGCCAGTAGTTATAGCCCGGTCGGGGTCGATCAGCCCCAGCATTTT. It encodes CASSYSPVGVDQPQHF.

The chain uses TRBV19 and TRBJ2-3; D not certain. Germline loops: CDR1 LNHDA, CDR2 SQIVND (reference sequence). The CDR3 spans 10 residues. V lost 9 bases and J lost 5, with 6 bases in between. The CDR3 DNA sequence: TGTGCCAGACAAATAGATACGCAGTATTTT. As protein: CARQIDTQYF.

The chain uses TRBV28 and TRBJ1-1, with D possibly TRBD1 on 6 matching bases. Per germline, CDR1 MDHEN and CDR2 SYDVKM. Trimming removed 5 bases from V and 0 bases from J, with 13 bases in between. The CDR3 has 15 amino acids. In DNA form, the CDR3 reads TGTGCCAGCAGTAGTCCTGGGGGCTTGAACACTGAAGCTTTCTTT. It yields the protein CASSSPGGLNTEAFF.

This clone showed up just once. The chain is built from TRBV9 and TRBJ2-3; no reliable D call. Between the trimmed V and J ends, which lost 0 bases and 6 bases, there was a span of 11 bases. This CDR3 contains 14 residues. CDR1 is SGDLS and CDR2 is YYNGEE in the germline V gene. Here the CDR3 reads CASSVGGSHDTQYF. For the CDR3, the DNA is TGTGCCAGCAGCGTAGGAGGATCCCACGATACGCAGTATTTT.

This clone was observed a few times. This sequence is one base from a far larger clone and is likely a read error. The sample has other DNA sequences that encode this CDR3 too. This chain uses TRBV2 with TRBJ1-2, with 7 nucleotides matching TRBD1. This CDR3 spans 13 amino acids. CDR1 SNHLY and CDR2 FYNNEI come from the germline V gene. The CDR3 reads CASRPQTGQGYTF. The CDR3 DNA sequence: TGCGCCAGCAGACCTCAGACAGGGCAAGGCTACACCTTC.

The sample holds a few counts of this clone. The CDR3 region is CASSKRGRYYGYTF. CDR3 DNA sequence: TGTGCCAGCAGTAAAAGGGGACGATACTATGGCTACACCTTC. The chain links TRBV28 to TRBJ1-2, with D maybe TRBD1 (5 bases). The CDR3 loop spans 14 amino acids. V was trimmed by 5 bases and J by 3 bases, leaving 13 bases between them. The V gene's germline CDR1 is MDHEN and CDR2 SYDVKM.